Following are 5 T cell receptor beta chains from one sample sequenced in a study of T cell clones after liver transplantation. Clones were read by immunoSEQ multiplex PCR, and TCRdb kept only the in-frame ones, dropping some. The data show fewer than 20,000 clones, with around 90% seen just once and over 10% held by the top ten. The specimen was CD8+ T cells from blood, collected before liver transplant. The receptor source for this set is a human donor who received a liver transplant.

The rearrangement links TRBV6-6 to TRBJ2-5; no definite D call. The CDR3 has 12 residues. The germline CDR1 and CDR2 sequences are MNHNY and SVGAGI (reference sequence). Trimming shortened V by 0 bases and J by 4 bases, and 3 bases separated the two germline ends. CDR3: CASSYSGETQYF. The DNA for the CDR3 is TGTGCCAGCAGTTACTCAGGAGAGACCCAGTACTTC.

This chain joins TRBV9 and TRBJ2-5, with D perhaps matching TRBD1 or TRBD2 (6 bases each). CDR1 is SGDLS and CDR2 is YYNGEE in the germline V gene. V lost 0 bases, J lost 2 bases, and 11 bases lay in between. This CDR3 has 15 amino acids. CDR3 nucleotides: TGTGCCAGCAGCGTAGAAGGGGGGAGGCAAGAGACCCAGTACTTC. Residues: CASSVEGGRQETQYF.

This chain uses TRBV4-1 with TRBJ2-3, with TRBD1 matching over 8 bases. The CDR3 spans 15 residues. With V trimmed by 4 bases and J by 4 bases, 7 bases remained unmatched. CDR1 is MGHRA and CDR2 is YSYEKL in the germline V gene. CDR3 sequence (DNA): TGCGCCAGCAGCCCACGGGCAGGGGGCGCAGATACGCAGTATTTT. Protein sequence: CASSPRAGGADTQYF.

This clone came up a few times. The chain couples TRBV19 to TRBJ2-1; D possibly corresponds to TRBD2 (6 bases). CDR1 LNHDA and CDR2 SQIVND come from the germline V gene (reference sequence). Trimming removed 3 bases from V and 9 bases from J, with 12 bases in between. This CDR3 has 13 amino acids. As DNA, the CDR3 is TGTGCCAGTAGTATCGGGGGAATGCTTGAGCAGTTCTTC. It yields the protein CASSIGGMLEQFF.

This rearrangement joins TRBV13 to TRBJ2-7, with 10 bases fitting TRBD1. The CDR3 extends over 16 amino acids. Looked up from germline, CDR1 is PRHDT and CDR2 is FYEKMQ (reference sequence). The junction had 12 bases not matched to a gene; V was cut back by 5 bases and J by 5 bases. This CDR3 reads CASSGRLPGTGDEQYF. The CDR3 DNA is TGTGCCAGCAGCGGTCGACTTCCCGGGACAGGGGACGAGCAGTACTTC.